This record looks at one TCR beta chain sequence and its context. This record belongs to a study of CD8 T cells in Susac syndrome. It was with random hexamers that roughly 0.45 to 1 ug RNA was reverse transcribed. TCRdb reprocessed the immunoSEQ multiplex PCR reads with MiXCR, giving one entry per CDR3 protein. The sample includes about 110,000 distinct CDR3 sequences, approximately 94% of them seen just once. This receptor was obtained from a human donor with Susac syndrome. The sample was CD8+ T cells from PBMCs.

CDR3: CATSETGAEQYF. CDR3 in DNA: TGTGCCACCAGTGAGACAGGGGCCGAGCAGTACTTC. J is TRBJ2-7 and V is TRBV24-1; TRBD1 agrees at 8 bases. This CDR3 region has 12 residues. Looked up from germline, CDR1 is KGHDR and CDR2 is SFDVKD. V lost 4 bases and J lost 6; bases outside the gene matches: 1.